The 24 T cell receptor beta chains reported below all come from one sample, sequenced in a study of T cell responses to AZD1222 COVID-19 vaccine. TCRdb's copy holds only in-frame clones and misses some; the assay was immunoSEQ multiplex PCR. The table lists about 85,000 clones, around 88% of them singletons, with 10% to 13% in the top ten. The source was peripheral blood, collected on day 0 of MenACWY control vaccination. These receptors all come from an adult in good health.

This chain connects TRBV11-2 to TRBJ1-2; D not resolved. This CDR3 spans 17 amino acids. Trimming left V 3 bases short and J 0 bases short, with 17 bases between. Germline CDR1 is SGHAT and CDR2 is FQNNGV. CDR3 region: CASSFRTDTGTNYGYTF. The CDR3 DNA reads TGTGCCAGCAGCTTTCGGACCGACACGGGAACTAACTATGGCTACACCTTC. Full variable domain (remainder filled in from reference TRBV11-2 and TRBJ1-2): EAGVAQSPRYKIIEKRQSVAFWCNPISGHATLYWYQQILGQGPKLLIQFQNNGVVDDSQLPKDRFSAERLKGVDSTLKIQPAKLEDSAVYLCASSFRTDTGTNYGYTFGSGTRLTVV.

The CDR3 nucleotides read TGTGCCATCAGTGCCAGTTTTTTGGGAAACTCTGGAAACACCATATATTTT. This codes for CAISASFLGNSGNTIYF. The chain combines TRBV10-3 with TRBJ1-3; D gene unclear. The CDR3 has 17 residues. Trimming removed 4 bases at V and 0 bases at J, with 16 bases between. Germline V gene lookup returns CDR1 ENHRY and CDR2 SYGVKD.

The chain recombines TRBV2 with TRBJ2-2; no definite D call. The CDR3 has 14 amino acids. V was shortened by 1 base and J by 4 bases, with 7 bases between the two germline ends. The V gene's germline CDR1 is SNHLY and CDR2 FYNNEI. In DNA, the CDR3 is TGTGCCAGCAGTGAAGGCGCAGGCACCGGGGAGCTGTTTTTT. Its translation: CASSEGAGTGELFF.

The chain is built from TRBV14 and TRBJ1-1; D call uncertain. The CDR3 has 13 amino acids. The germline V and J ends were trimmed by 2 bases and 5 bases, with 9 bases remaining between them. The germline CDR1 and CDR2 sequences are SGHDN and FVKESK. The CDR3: CASSQNPETEAFF. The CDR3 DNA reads TGTGCCAGCAGCCAAAACCCAGAGACTGAAGCTTTCTTT.

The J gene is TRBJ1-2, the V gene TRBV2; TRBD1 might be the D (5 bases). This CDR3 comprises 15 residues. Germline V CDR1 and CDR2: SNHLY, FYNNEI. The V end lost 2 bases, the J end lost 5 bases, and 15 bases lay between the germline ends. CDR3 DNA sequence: TGTGCCAGCAGTGAAAATCGTGACAGTTGGTATGGCTACACCTTC. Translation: CASSENRDSWYGYTF.

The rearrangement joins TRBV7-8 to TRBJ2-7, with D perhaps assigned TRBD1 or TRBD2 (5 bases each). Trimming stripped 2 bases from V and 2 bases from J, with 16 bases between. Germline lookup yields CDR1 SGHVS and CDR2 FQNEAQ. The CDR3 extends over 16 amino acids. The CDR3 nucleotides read TGTGCCAGCAGCTTATTCCAGGGACCGGTCCCCTACGAGCAGTACTTC. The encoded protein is CASSLFQGPVPYEQYF. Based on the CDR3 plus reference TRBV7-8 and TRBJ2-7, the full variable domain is GAGVSQSPRYKVAKRGQDVALRCDPISGHVSLFWYQQALGQGPEFLTYFQNEAQLDKSGLPSDRFFAERPEGSVSTLKIQRTQQEDSAVYLCASSLFQGPVPYEQYFGPGTRLTVT.

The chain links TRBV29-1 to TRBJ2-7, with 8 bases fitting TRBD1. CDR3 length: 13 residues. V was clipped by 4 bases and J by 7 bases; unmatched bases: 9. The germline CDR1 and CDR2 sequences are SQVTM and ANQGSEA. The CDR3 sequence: CSVARDRSGEQYF. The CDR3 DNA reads TGCAGCGTTGCGAGGGACAGGTCGGGGGAGCAGTACTTC.

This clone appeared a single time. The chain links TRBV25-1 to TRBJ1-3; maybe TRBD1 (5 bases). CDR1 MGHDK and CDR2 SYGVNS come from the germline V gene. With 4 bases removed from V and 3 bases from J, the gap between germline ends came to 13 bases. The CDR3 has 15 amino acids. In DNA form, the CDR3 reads TGTGCCAGCAGTGTCCCGGGAGGGGATGGAAACACCATATATTTT. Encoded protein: CASSVPGGDGNTIYF.

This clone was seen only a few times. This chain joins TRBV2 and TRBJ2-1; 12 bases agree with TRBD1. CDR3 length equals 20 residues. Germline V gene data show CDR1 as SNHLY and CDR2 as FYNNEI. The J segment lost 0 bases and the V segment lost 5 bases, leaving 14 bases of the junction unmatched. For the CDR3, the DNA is TGTGCCAGCAGTTATTTCGGGACAGGGGGCATTAGAAGCTCCTACAATGAGCAGTTCTTC. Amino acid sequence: CASSYFGTGGIRSSYNEQFF.

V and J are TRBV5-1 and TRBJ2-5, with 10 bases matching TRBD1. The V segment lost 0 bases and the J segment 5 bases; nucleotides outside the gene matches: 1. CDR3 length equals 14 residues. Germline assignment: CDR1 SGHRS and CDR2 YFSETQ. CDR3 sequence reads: CASSLGQGAETQYF. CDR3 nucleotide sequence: TGCGCCAGCAGCTTGGGACAGGGGGCCGAGACCCAGTACTTC.

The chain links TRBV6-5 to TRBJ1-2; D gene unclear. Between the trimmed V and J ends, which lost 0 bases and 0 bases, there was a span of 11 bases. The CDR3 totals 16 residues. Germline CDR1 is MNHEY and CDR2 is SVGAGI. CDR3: CASSYSAGKPNYGYTF. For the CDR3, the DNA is TGTGCCAGCAGTTACTCGGCCGGGAAGCCTAACTATGGCTACACCTTC.

CDR3 residues: CASSLPGGNSPLHF. CDR3 DNA sequence: TGTGCCAGCAGTTTACCAGGGGGTAATTCACCCCTCCACTTT. The chain couples TRBV27 to TRBJ1-6; 7 bases agree with TRBD1. The CDR3 runs 14 residues. J lost 6 bases, V lost 2 bases, and 1 base had no gene match. Germline V gene sequence: CDR1 MNHEY, CDR2 SMNVEV (reference sequence).

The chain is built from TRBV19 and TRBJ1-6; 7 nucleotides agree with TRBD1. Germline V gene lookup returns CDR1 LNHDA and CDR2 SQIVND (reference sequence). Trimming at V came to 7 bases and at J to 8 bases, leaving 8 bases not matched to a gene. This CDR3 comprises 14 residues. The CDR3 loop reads CASNNRGSYSPLHF. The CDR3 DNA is TGTGCCAGTAACAACAGGGGATCTTATTCACCCCTCCACTTT.

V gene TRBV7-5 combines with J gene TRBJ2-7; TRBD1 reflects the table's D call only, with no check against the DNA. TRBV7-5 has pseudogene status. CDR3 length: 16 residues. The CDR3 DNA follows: TGTGCCAGAAGCTTATGGGGGACAGGGGACACCTACGAGCAGTACTTC. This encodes CARSLWGTGDTYEQYF.

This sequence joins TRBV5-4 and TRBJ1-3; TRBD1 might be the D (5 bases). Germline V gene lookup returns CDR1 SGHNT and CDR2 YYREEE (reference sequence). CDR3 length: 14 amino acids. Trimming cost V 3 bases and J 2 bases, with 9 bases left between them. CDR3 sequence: CASSSQGPGNTIYF. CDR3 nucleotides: TGTGCCAGCAGCTCCCAGGGTCCTGGAAACACCATATATTTT.

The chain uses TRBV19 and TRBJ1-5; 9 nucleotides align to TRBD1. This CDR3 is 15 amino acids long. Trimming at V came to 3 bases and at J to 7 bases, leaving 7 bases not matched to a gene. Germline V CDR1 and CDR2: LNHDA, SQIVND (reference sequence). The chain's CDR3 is CASSILTGGGQPQHF. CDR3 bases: TGTGCCAGTAGTATCCTTACAGGGGGCGGCCAGCCCCAGCATTTT.

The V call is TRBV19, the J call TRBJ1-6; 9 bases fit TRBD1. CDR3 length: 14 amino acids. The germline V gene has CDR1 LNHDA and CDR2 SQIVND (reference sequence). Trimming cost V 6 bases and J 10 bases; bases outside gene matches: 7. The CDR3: CASSGDRVLSPLHF. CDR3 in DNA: TGTGCCAGTAGCGGGGACAGGGTGTTGTCACCCCTCCACTTT.

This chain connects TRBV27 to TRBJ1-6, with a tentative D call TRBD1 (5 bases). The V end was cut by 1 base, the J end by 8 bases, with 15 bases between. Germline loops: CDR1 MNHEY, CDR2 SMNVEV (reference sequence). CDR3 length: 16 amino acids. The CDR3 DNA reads TGTGCCAGCAGTTTATTAGAAGGGACGAAGGATTCACCCCTCCACTTT. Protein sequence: CASSLLEGTKDSPLHF.

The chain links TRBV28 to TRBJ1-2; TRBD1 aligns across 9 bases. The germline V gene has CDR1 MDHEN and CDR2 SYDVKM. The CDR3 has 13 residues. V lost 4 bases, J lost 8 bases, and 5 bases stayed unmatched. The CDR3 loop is CASSSEQGAGYTF. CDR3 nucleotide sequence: TGTGCCAGCAGTTCCGAACAGGGGGCGGGCTACACCTTC.

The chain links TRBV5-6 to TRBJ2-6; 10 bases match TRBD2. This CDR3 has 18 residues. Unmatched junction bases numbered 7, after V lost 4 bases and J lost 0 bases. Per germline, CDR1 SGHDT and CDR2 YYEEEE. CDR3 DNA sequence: TGTGCCAGCAGCCTCCGACTAGCGGGCCGCTCTGGGGCCAACGTCCTGACTTTC. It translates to CASSLRLAGRSGANVLTF.

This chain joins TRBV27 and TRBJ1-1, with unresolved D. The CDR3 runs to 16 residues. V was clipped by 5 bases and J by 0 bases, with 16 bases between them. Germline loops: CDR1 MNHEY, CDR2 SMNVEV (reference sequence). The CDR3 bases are TGTGCCAGCAGTCTCGACATCCAGACCATGAACACTGAAGCTTTCTTT. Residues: CASSLDIQTMNTEAFF.

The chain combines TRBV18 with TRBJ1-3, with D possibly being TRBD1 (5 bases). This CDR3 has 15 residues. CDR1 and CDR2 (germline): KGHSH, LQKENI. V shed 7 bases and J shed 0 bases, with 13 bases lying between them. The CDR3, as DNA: TGTGCCAGCTTAGGGGACGGTAACTCTGGAAACACCATATATTTT. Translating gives CASLGDGNSGNTIYF.

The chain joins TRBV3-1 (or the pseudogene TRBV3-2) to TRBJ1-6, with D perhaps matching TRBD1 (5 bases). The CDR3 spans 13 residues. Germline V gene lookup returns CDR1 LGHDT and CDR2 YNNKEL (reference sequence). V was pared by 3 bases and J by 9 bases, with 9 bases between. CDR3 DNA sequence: TGTGCCAGCAGCCAGGCAGGGATTTCACCCCTCCACTTT. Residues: CASSQAGISPLHF.

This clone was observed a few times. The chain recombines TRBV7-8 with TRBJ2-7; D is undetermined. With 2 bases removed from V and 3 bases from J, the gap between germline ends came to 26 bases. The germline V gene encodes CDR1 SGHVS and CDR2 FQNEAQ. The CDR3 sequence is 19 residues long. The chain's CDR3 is CASSLFEGKFRGRNYEQYF. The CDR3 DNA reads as TGTGCCAGCAGCTTATTCGAAGGAAAGTTCAGAGGACGTAACTACGAGCAGTACTTC.